These 15 T cell receptor beta chains were sequenced from one sample in a study of T cells in Graves' hyperthyroidism and ophthalmopathy. It was RNA transcripts that yielded the amplified TCR beta CDR3 regions. The HTBI primer set was used in a first-round RT-PCR of the TCR CDR3. TCRdb redid the calling of the multiplex PCR reads with MiXCR, one entry per CDR3 protein. The repertoire holds roughly 600,000 distinct CDR3 sequences, with around 15% as singletons. Sequenced: blood. The origin of the receptors is a woman aged 50 to 65 with Graves' ophthalmopathy.

This clonotype has ten or more counts. The chain uses TRBV20-1 and TRBJ2-1; 10 positions agree with TRBD1. V gave up 1 base and J gave up 4 bases; unmatched junction bases: 10. CDR1 is DFQATT and CDR2 is SNEGSKA in the germline V gene (reference sequence). The CDR3 totals 17 residues. This CDR3 is CSARATGGAFRYNEQFF. CDR3 bases: TGCAGTGCTAGAGCGACAGGGGGCGCGTTTAGGTACAATGAGCAGTTCTTC.

V gene TRBV18 combines with J gene TRBJ2-1; D possibly corresponds to TRBD2 (5 bases). V dropped 3 bases and J dropped 9 bases, with 24 bases sitting between them. This CDR3 has 17 amino acids. CDR1 KGHSH and CDR2 LQKENI come from the germline V gene. The CDR3 protein is CASSPLNGGLSIGEQFF. CDR3 bases: TGTGCCAGCTCACCCTTAAATGGCGGGTTATCTATCGGTGAGCAGTTCTTC. Complete variable domain (other parts from reference TRBV18 and TRBJ2-1): NAGVMQNPRHLVRRRGQEARLRCSPMKGHSHVYWYRQLPEEGLKFMVYLQKENIIDESGMPKERFSAEFPKEGPSILRIQQVVRGDSAAYFCASSPLNGGLSIGEQFFGPGTRLTVL.

This clonotype was seen at least ten times. The rearrangement links TRBV20-1 to TRBJ2-3; 12 positions agree with TRBD2. The CDR3 extends over 18 amino acids. Germline loops: CDR1 DFQATT, CDR2 SNEGSKA (reference sequence). V was clipped by 1 base and J by 4 bases; unmatched bases: 12. CDR3 amino acids: CSARGQTSGSIRADTQYF. The CDR3 DNA reads TGCAGTGCTAGAGGACAGACTAGCGGGAGCATAAGGGCAGATACGCAGTATTTT.

The J gene is TRBJ2-1, the V gene TRBV24-1; D may be TRBD1 (9 bases). The CDR3 runs 17 residues. Germline assignment: CDR1 KGHDR and CDR2 SFDVKD. Trimming stripped 7 bases from V and 8 bases from J, with 26 bases between. CDR3 loop: CATSFGGEDRGFDEQFF. DNA for the CDR3: TGTGCCACCAGCTTCGGGGGGGAGGACAGGGGTTTCGATGAGCAGTTCTTC.

In its sample, this clonotype was seen a few times. The V gene is TRBV4-2, the J gene TRBJ1-5; D may be TRBD1 (5 bases). The CDR3 totals 15 residues. Germline V gene lookup returns CDR1 LGHNA and CDR2 YNFKEQ. V was shortened by 0 bases and J by 5 bases, with 11 bases between the two germline ends. The CDR3 sequence: CASSQDRGLDQPQHF. The CDR3, as DNA: TGTGCCAGCAGCCAAGATCGGGGACTAGATCAGCCCCAGCATTTT.

This clonotype has only a few counts. The genes are TRBV29-1 and TRBJ2-7; 7 nucleotides agree with TRBD2. The CDR3 loop spans 14 amino acids. CDR1 and CDR2 (germline): SQVTM, ANQGSEA. V was pared by 4 bases and J by 0 bases, with 6 bases of the junction left unmatched. The CDR3 here is CSVGVGGSSYEQYF. CDR3 nucleotides: TGCAGCGTTGGGGTGGGGGGGAGCTCCTACGAGCAGTACTTC.

This clonotype was counted ten times or more. This chain links TRBV11-3 with TRBJ1-1; weak D call: TRBD1 (6 bases). Germline loops: CDR1 SGHNT, CDR2 YENEEA. Trimming took 2 bases from V and 3 from J, leaving 19 bases between them. The CDR3 is made up of 17 amino acids. As DNA, the CDR3 is TGTGCCAGCAGCTTATCCCTAGGGGGAGATGGGTACACTGAAGCTTTCTTT. It encodes CASSLSLGGDGYTEAFF.

The DNA of the CDR3 is TGTGCCAGCAGCTTAGTAACTGGAGCTGGGGGGAATGAGCAGTTCTTC. Translation gives CASSLVTGAGGNEQFF. V and J are TRBV7-6 and TRBJ2-1; D is possibly TRBD2 (6 bases). The CDR3 length is 16 residues. The V end lost 1 base, the J end lost 7 bases, and 17 bases lay between the germline ends. CDR1 is SGHVS and CDR2 is FNYEAQ in the germline V gene. Full variable domain (missing parts from reference TRBV7-6 and TRBJ2-1): GAGVSQSPRYKVTKRGQDVALRCDPISGHVSLYWYRQALGQGPEFLTYFNYEAQQDKSGLPNDRFSAERPEGSISTLTIQRTEQRDSAMYRCASSLVTGAGGNEQFFGPGTRLTVL.

This clonotype was picked up a small number of times. V and J are TRBV18 and TRBJ2-7; D might be TRBD1 (6 bases). CDR1 and CDR2 (germline): KGHSH, LQKENI. CDR3 length: 15 amino acids. Trimming pared 8 bases from V and 2 bases from J, leaving 19 bases between. CDR3 DNA: TGTGCCAGCGTAGTACACGGACAGAGTACCTACGAGCAGTACTTC. Translating gives CASVVHGQSTYEQYF.

This clonotype was recorded many times. The chain recombines TRBV6-2 or TRBV6-3 with TRBJ1-1; D call uncertain. The CDR3 totals 14 residues. V lost 5 bases, J lost 0 bases, and 10 bases lay in between. CDR1 and CDR2 from the germline V gene are MNHEY and SVGEGT. CDR3 in amino acids: CASSGPMLNTEAFF. The CDR3 nucleotides read TGTGCCAGCAGTGGCCCAATGTTGAACACTGAAGCTTTCTTT.

This sequence joins TRBV29-1 and TRBJ2-1, with TRBD2 as a possible D gene (7 bases). This CDR3 region has 12 residues. CDR1 is SQVTM, CDR2 ANQGSEA, per germline. The V gene lost 5 bases and the J gene lost 8 bases, with 13 bases spanning the gap. The CDR3 here is CSVKRGGYEQFF. The CDR3 DNA reads as TGCAGCGTTAAGAGGGGGGGATATGAGCAGTTCTTC.

This clonotype was counted ten times or more. V and J are TRBV7-2 and TRBJ2-3, with D possibly matching TRBD2 (6 bases). V was shortened by 1 base and J by 2 bases, with 10 bases between the two germline ends. This CDR3 region has 15 residues. Germline CDR1 and CDR2: SGHTA and FQGNSA. CDR3 sequence: CASSLVAGPTDTQYF. The CDR3 region has the DNA TGTGCCAGCAGCTTAGTGGCGGGGCCCACAGATACGCAGTATTTT.

This clonotype was counted many times. The rearrangement links TRBV5-1 to TRBJ2-7; D is unclear. The V and J ends lost 0 bases and 3 bases respectively, with 10 bases between them. CDR3 length: 14 residues. Looked up from germline, CDR1 is SGHRS and CDR2 is YFSETQ. The CDR3 reads CASSLVSGLYEQYF. For the CDR3, the DNA is TGCGCCAGCAGCTTGGTATCAGGCCTCTACGAGCAGTACTTC.

Ten or more counts support this clonotype. The chain employs TRBV28 and TRBJ1-1; 11 nucleotides match TRBD1. There are 15 residues in the CDR3. Germline trimming cut 6 bases from V and 2 bases from J; bases unmatched to any gene: 5. Germline assignment: CDR1 MDHEN and CDR2 SYDVKM. In DNA, the CDR3 is TGTGCCAGCAGAAGGACAGGGGGCAGAAACACTGAAGCTTTCTTT. Amino acids: CASRRTGGRNTEAFF.

This clonotype was observed at least ten times. The V and J genes are TRBV30 and TRBJ1-5, with no clear D. This CDR3 region has 13 residues. Trimming left V 2 bases short and J 6 bases short, with 11 bases between. Per germline, CDR1 GTSNPN and CDR2 SVGIG (reference sequence). This CDR3 reads CAWSRQDLQPQHF. Written as DNA, the CDR3 is TGTGCCTGGAGTAGGCAGGACCTTCAGCCCCAGCATTTT.